A selection of T cell receptor beta chains follows, all from one sample in a study of blood T cell repertoires in COVID-19. Clones were sequenced by immunoSEQ multiplex PCR, and TCRdb holds only the in-frame ones, with some missing. The data hold 150,000 or so clones, with around 82% observed a single time. Sequencing used peripheral blood. The source is a woman aged 40-49 years with COVID-19, enrolled during active disease. CDR3s include the opening cysteine and the closing phenylalanine or tryptophan. A D gene is named only where the DNA matches it firmly. Part of the rows lack a size; the others show once, few, many or a class for expanded clones.

clone_size,d_call,j_call,v_call,cdr3_aa,cdr3_nt
NA,TRBD2,TRBJ2-1,TRBV20-1,CSASGLLAGVTEQFF,TGCAGTGCTAGTGGATTACTAGCGGGAGTCACTGAGCAGTTCTTC
NA,TRBD1,TRBJ2-1,TRBV11-3,CASSARTGNEQFF,TGTGCCAGCAGCGCCCGGACAGGGAATGAGCAGTTCTTC
NA,NA,TRBJ1-5,TRBV7-9,CASSLGGISQPQHF,TGTGCCAGCAGTTTAGGAGGCATTTCTCAGCCCCAGCATTTT
NA,NA,TRBJ2-1,TRBV5-5,CASSPLGGGMGNEQFF,TGTGCCAGCAGCCCTCTCGGGGGTGGCATGGGCAATGAGCAGTTCTTC
NA,NA,TRBJ1-2,TRBV4-2,CASSPPRAVTGGYTF,TGTGCCAGCAGCCCCCCCCGGGCCGTAACAGGGGGCTACACCTTC
NA,NA,TRBJ1-5,TRBV18,CASSPYDSPRGPQHF,TGTGCCAGCTCACCATACGACAGCCCGCGGGGGCCCCAGCATTTT
NA,TRBD1,TRBJ1-5,TRBV29-1,CSVGDVQGQSQHF,TGCAGCGTTGGTGACGTACAGGGGCAGTCCCAGCATTTT
NA,NA,TRBJ1-5,TRBV7-8,CASSQRRNQPQHF,TGTGCCAGCAGCCAGCGGCGTAATCAGCCCCAGCATTTT
NA,NA,TRBJ1-1,TRBV30,CAWNPENTEAFF,TGTGCCTGGAATCCAGAGAACACTGAAGCTTTCTTT
NA,NA,TRBJ1-5,TRBV7-9,CASSNSGNQPQHF,TGTGCCAGCAGCAACTCAGGGAATCAGCCCCAGCATTTT
NA,TRBD1,TRBJ1-5,TRBV7-9,CASSLGTGAVQPQHF,TGTGCCAGCAGCCTCGGGACAGGGGCGGTTCAGCCCCAGCATTTT
NA,TRBD2,TRBJ2-2,TRBV29-1,CSVDRGRAGELFF,TGCAGCGTTGATCGCGGGAGGGCCGGGGAGCTGTTTTTT
NA,NA,TRBJ1-2,TRBV7-2,CASSRRTANYGYTF,TGTGCCAGCAGCCGCAGGACAGCAAACTATGGCTACACCTTC
NA,NA,TRBJ1-6,TRBV11-2,CASSLGADYNSPLHF,TGTGCCAGCAGCTTAGGGGCAGATTATAATTCACCCCTCCACTTT
NA,TRBD1,TRBJ2-7,TRBV5-1,CASSSDVTGAEQYF,TGCGCCAGCAGCTCCGATGTTACAGGGGCCGAGCAGTACTTC
NA,NA,TRBJ2-6,TRBV19,CASGRQDSYSGANVLTF,TGTGCCAGTGGTCGACAGGACTCCTATTCTGGGGCCAACGTCCTGACTTTC
NA,NA,TRBJ2-1,TRBV10-1,CASSGRSGPSSYNEQFF,TGCGCCAGCAGTGGGAGGAGCGGCCCATCTAGCTACAATGAGCAGTTCTTC
NA,TRBD2,TRBJ2-7,TRBV29-1,CSARAVGLAGGPEYEQYF,TGCAGCGCCCGTGCCGTGGGTCTAGCGGGAGGGCCTGAGTACGAGCAGTACTTC
NA,NA,TRBJ1-2,TRBV12-3/TRBV12-4,CASSSGIRSGYTF,TGTGCCAGCAGTTCCGGGATAAGGAGTGGCTACACCTTC
NA,TRBD1,TRBJ2-3,TRBV5-6,CASSETGASMTDTQYF,TGTGCCAGCAGTGAAACAGGGGCCTCAATGACAGATACGCAGTATTTT
few,TRBD1,TRBJ1-2,TRBV7-9,CASELLDRVNGYTF,TGTGCCAGCGAACTTTTGGACAGGGTGAATGGCTACACCTTC
NA,TRBD1,TRBJ1-5,TRBV19,CASRGPQGVLNQPQHF,TGTGCCAGTAGGGGACCACAGGGGGTATTGAATCAGCCCCAGCATTTT
NA,TRBD1,TRBJ2-4,TRBV2,CASSTGTGNIQYF,TGTGCCAGCAGCACCGGGACAGGAAACATTCAGTACTTC
NA,NA,TRBJ2-1,TRBV14,CASSQVGDYNEQFF,TGTGCCAGCAGCCAAGTAGGAGATTACAATGAGCAGTTCTTC
NA,TRBD2,TRBJ2-1,TRBV29-1,CSVFRGGDEQFF,TGCAGCGTTTTCCGGGGGGGCGATGAGCAGTTCTTC
NA,NA,TRBJ1-6,TRBV2,CASRPVNNSPLHF,TGTGCCAGCAGGCCAGTAAATAATTCACCCCTCCACTTT
NA,TRBD2,TRBJ2-7,TRBV18,CASSPGGSEHEQYF,TGTGCCAGCTCACCAGGCGGGAGTGAGCACGAGCAGTACTTC
NA,NA,TRBJ1-4,TRBV28,CASSLSEGTNEKLFF,TGTGCCAGCAGTTTGTCTGAGGGAACTAATGAAAAACTGTTTTTT
NA,TRBD2,TRBJ2-1,TRBV5-1,CASSLDLAGVNEQFF,TGCGCCAGCAGCTTGGACCTAGCGGGAGTCAATGAGCAGTTCTTC
NA,NA,TRBJ1-5,TRBV24-1,CATSFPGVLVRQPQHF,TGTGCCACCTCGTTTCCCGGGGTATTGGTTCGTCAGCCCCAGCATTTT
NA,NA,TRBJ2-2,TRBV3-1/TRBV3-2,CASSRESGELFF,TGTGCCAGCAGCCGGGAGTCCGGGGAGCTGTTTTTT
NA,NA,TRBJ2-5,TRBV5-1,CASSLLGYDQETQYF,TGCGCCAGCAGCTTGCTAGGATACGACCAAGAGACCCAGTACTTC
NA,NA,TRBJ1-1,TRBV7-2,CAGKRQEGVTEAFF,TGTGCCGGGAAACGGCAAGAAGGGGTTACTGAAGCTTTCTTT
NA,NA,TRBJ1-4,TRBV7-4,CASSLEAGRGEKLFF,TGTGCCAGCAGCTTAGAGGCAGGGAGGGGAGAAAAACTGTTTTTT
NA,TRBD1,TRBJ1-2,TRBV30,CAWRVTGTGLCTF,TGTGCCTGGAGGGTTACCGGGACAGGTCTTTGCACCTTC
few,TRBD1,TRBJ1-2,TRBV28,CASSSWTGNFNYGYTF,TGTGCCAGCAGTTCGTGGACAGGGAATTTTAACTATGGCTACACCTTC
NA,NA,TRBJ2-3,TRBV14,CACSTGRGYTDTQYF,TGTGCCTGCTCAACCGGACGCGGGTACACAGATACGCAGTATTTT
NA,NA,TRBJ2-6,TRBV19,CASSIAGWGANVLTF,TGTGCCAGTAGTATAGCGGGATGGGGGGCCAACGTCCTGACTTTC
NA,NA,TRBJ2-1,TRBV6-5,CASSSVAAGLYNEQFF,TGTGCCAGCAGTTCGGTGGCAGCGGGCCTTTACAATGAGCAGTTCTTC
NA,NA,TRBJ2-5,TRBV18,CASSLTRTEETQYF,TGTGCCAGCTCACTTACCAGGACAGAAGAGACCCAGTACTTC
once,TRBD2,TRBJ2-3,TRBV18,CASSVAGGGTDTQYF,TGTGCCAGCTCAGTTGCGGGGGGTGGCACAGATACGCAGTATTTT